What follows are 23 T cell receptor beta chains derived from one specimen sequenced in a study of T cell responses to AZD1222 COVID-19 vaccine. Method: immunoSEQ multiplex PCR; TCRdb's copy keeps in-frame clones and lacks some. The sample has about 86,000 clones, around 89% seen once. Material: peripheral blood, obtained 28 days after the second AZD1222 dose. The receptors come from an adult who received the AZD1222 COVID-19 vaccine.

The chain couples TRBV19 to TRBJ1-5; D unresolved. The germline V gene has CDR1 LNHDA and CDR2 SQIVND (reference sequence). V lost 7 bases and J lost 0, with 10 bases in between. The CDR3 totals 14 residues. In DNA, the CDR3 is TGTGCCAGTACGGGTCGTAATAGCAATCAGCCCCAGCATTTT. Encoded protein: CASTGRNSNQPQHF.

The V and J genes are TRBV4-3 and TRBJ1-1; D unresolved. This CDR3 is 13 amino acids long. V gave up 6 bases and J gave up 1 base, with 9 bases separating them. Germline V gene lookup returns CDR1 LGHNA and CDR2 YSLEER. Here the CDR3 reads CASSRDGNTEAFF. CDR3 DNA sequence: TGCGCCAGCAGTCGAGACGGGAACACTGAAGCTTTCTTT.

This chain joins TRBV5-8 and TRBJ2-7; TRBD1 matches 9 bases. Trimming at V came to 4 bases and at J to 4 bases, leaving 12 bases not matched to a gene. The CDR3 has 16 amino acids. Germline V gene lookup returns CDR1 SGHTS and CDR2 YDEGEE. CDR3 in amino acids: CASSNEVGTGLYEQYF. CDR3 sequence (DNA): TGTGCCAGCAGCAACGAGGTAGGGACAGGGCTTTACGAGCAGTACTTC.

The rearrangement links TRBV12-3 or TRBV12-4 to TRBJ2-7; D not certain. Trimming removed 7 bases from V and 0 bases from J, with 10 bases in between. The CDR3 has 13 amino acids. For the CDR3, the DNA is TGTGCCAGCACTACGGACGGCTCCTACGAGCAGTACTTC. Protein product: CASTTDGSYEQYF.

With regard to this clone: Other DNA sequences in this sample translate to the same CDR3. The CDR3 nucleotides are TGTGCCAGCAGTTACTCGTTGAACACTGAAGCTTTCTTT. Amino acids: CASSYSLNTEAFF. The chain couples TRBV6-5 to TRBJ1-1; D is ambiguous. The CDR3 runs 13 residues. Looked up from germline, CDR1 is MNHEY and CDR2 is SVGAGI. The ends were cut back, 0 bases at V and 0 bases at J, with 2 bases in the middle.

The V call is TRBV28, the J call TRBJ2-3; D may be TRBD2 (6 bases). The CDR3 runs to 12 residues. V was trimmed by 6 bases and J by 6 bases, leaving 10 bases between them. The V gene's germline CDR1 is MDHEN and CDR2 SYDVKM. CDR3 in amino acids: CASSLTRDTQYF. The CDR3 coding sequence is TGTGCCAGCAGCCTGACTAGGGATACGCAGTATTTT.

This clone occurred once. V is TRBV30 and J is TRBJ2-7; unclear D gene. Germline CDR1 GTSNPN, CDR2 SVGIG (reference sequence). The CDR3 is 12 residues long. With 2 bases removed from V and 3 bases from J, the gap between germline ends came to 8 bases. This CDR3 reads CAWSRQLYEQYF. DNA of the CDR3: TGTGCCTGGAGTAGGCAGCTCTACGAGCAGTACTTC.

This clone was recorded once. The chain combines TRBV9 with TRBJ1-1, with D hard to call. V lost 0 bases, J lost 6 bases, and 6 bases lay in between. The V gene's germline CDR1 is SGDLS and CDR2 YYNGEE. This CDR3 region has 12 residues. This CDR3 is CASSVGSAEAFF. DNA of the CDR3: TGTGCCAGCAGCGTAGGTTCAGCTGAAGCTTTCTTT.

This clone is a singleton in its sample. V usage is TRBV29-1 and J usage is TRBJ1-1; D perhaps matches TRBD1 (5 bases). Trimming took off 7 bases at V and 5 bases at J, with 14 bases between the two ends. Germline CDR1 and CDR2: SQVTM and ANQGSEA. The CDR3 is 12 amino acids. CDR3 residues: CSATTAQTEAFF. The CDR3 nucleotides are TGCAGCGCTACGACAGCTCAGACTGAAGCTTTCTTT. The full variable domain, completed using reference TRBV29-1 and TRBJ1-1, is SAVISQKPSRDICQRGTSLTIQCQVDSQVTMMFWYRQQPGQSLTLIATANQGSEATYESGFVIDKFPISRPNLTFSTLTVSNMSPEDSSIYLCSATTAQTEAFFGQGTRLTVV.

The CDR3 sequence is CATSDSALHEQYF. The DNA of the CDR3 is TGTGCCACCTCCGACAGCGCCCTTCACGAGCAGTACTTC. The chain carries TRBV24-1 and TRBJ2-7, with TRBD1 as a possible D gene (5 bases). Germline values: CDR1 KGHDR, CDR2 SFDVKD. V was cut by 9 bases and J by 5 bases, with 16 bases left in between. CDR3 length: 13 amino acids.

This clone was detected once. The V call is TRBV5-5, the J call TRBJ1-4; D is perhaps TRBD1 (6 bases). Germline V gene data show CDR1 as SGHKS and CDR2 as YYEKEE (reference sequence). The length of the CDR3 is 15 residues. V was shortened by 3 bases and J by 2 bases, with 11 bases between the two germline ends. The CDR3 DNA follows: TGTGCCAGCAGCTCCTCCGGACAGACTAATGAAAAACTGTTTTTT. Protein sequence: CASSSSGQTNEKLFF.

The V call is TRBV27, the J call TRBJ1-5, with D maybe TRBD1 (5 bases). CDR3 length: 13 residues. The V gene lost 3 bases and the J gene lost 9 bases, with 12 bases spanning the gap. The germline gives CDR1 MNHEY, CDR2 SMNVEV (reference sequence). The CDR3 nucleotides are TGTGCCAGCAGTTTCGGGGCAGGGAGGCCCCAGCATTTT. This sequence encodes CASSFGAGRPQHF.

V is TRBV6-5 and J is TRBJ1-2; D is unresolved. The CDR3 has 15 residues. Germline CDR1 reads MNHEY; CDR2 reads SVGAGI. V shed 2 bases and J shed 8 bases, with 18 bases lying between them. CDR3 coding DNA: TGTGCCAGCAGTTACACCCCTCCCCCCGGGCACGGCTACACCTTC. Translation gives CASSYTPPPGHGYTF.

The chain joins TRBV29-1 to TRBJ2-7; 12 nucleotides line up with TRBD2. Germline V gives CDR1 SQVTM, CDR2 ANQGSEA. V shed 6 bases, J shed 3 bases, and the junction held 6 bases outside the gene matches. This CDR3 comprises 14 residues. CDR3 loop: CSVSTSGRVYEQYF. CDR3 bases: TGCAGCGTCTCGACTAGCGGGAGAGTCTACGAGCAGTACTTC.

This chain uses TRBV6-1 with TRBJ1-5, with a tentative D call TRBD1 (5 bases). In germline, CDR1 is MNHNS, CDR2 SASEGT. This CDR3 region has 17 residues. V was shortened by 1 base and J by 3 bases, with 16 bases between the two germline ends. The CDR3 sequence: CASSEERWTTANQPQHF. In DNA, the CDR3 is TGTGCCAGCAGTGAAGAAAGGTGGACAACCGCCAATCAGCCCCAGCATTTT.

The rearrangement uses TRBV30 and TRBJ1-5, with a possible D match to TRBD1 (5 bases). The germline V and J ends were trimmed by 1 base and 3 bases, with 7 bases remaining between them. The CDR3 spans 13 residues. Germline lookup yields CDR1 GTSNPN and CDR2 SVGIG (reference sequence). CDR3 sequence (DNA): TGTGCCTGGAGTGCGGACACCAATCAGCCCCAGCATTTT. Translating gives CAWSADTNQPQHF.

The CDR3 loop reads CASSLESRVGSPLHF. CDR3 nucleotides: TGTGCCAGCAGCTTAGAGTCCAGGGTGGGTTCACCCCTCCACTTT. V is TRBV11-3 and J is TRBJ1-6; D is perhaps TRBD1 (5 bases). With 0 bases removed from V and 9 bases from J, the gap between germline ends came to 12 bases. Germline lookup yields CDR1 SGHNT and CDR2 YENEEA. The length of the CDR3 is 15 residues.

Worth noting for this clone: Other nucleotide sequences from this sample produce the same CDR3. The CDR3: CAISEGRGNTEAFF. The CDR3 region has the DNA TGTGCCATCAGTGAGGGGCGAGGGAACACTGAAGCTTTCTTT. J is TRBJ1-1 and V is TRBV10-3, with D uncertain. V lost 2 bases to trimming and J lost 1 base, with 8 bases between them. In germline, CDR1 is ENHRY, CDR2 SYGVKD. The CDR3 spans 14 residues.

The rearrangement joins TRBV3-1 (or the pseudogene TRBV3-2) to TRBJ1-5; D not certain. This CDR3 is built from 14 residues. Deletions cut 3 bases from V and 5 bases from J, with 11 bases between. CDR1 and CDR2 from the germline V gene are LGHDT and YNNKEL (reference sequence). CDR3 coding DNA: TGTGCCAGCAGCCATGGACCCCAGGATCAGCCCCAGCATTTT. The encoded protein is CASSHGPQDQPQHF.

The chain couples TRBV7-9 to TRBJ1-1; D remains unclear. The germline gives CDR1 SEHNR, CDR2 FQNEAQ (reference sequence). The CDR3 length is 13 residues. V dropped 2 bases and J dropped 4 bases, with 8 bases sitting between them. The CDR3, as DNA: TGTGCCAGCAGCTTAAGTACCGGCACTGAAGCTTTCTTT. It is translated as CASSLSTGTEAFF.

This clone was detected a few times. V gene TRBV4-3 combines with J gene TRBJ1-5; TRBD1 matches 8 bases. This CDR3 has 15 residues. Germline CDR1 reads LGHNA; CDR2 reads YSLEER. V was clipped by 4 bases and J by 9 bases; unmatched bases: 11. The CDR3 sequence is CASSLDRVRERPQHF. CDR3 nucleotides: TGCGCCAGCAGCCTGGACAGGGTAAGAGAGCGGCCCCAGCATTTT.

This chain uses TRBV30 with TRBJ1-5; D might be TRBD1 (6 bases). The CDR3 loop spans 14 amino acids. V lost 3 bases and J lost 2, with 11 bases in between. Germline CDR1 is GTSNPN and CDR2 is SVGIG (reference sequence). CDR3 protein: CAWSLGHRNQPQHF. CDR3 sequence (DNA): TGTGCCTGGAGCCTGGGACACCGCAATCAGCCCCAGCATTTT.

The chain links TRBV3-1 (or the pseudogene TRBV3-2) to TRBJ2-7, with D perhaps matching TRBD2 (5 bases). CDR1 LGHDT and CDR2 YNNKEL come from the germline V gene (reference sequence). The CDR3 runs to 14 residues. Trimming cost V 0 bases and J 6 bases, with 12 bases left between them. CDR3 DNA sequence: TGTGCCAGCAGCCAAGAACTAGTGACCTCCGAGCAGTACTTC. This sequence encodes CASSQELVTSEQYF.